This passage covers 32 T cell receptor beta chains from one sample sequenced in a study of spatial heterogeneity in lung cancer. TCRdb redid the calling of the 5' RACE reads with MiXCR, one entry per CDR3 protein. The sample has about 15,000 distinct CDR3 sequences; around a tenth are singletons. Time point in this sample: sample taken at primary tumor resection. From tumor, nontumor lung or frozen PBMC, whole RNA was taken unsorted for sequencing. The sample in question was PBMCs, obtained at surgery. The source is a male donor with early-stage non-small cell lung cancer.

The chain employs TRBV19 and TRBJ1-2; 7 bases fit TRBD1. V lost 6 bases, J lost 0 bases, and 7 bases stayed unmatched. Germline CDR1 is LNHDA and CDR2 is SQIVND (reference sequence). The CDR3 extends over 15 amino acids. CDR3 sequence reads: CASRYPGQPNYGYTF. The DNA of the CDR3 is TGTGCCAGTAGATATCCGGGACAGCCTAACTATGGCTACACCTTC.

In its sample, this clonotype was seen many times. This sequence joins TRBV7-2 and TRBJ2-7; D might be TRBD1 or TRBD2, each matching 5 bases. This CDR3 spans 13 amino acids. Trimming pared 5 bases from V and 6 bases from J, leaving 14 bases between. Germline V gene sequence: CDR1 SGHTA, CDR2 FQGNSA. CDR3 sequence (DNA): TGTGCCAGCAGCCTCAGGGAGATGGGCGAGCAGTACTTC. As protein: CASSLREMGEQYF.

This clonotype was observed at least ten times. The J gene is TRBJ2-1, the V gene TRBV3-1; a possible D gene is TRBD1 (6 bases). The CDR3 sequence is 13 residues long. Germline values: CDR1 LGHDT, CDR2 YNNKEL (reference sequence). V gave up 4 bases and J gave up 4 bases, with 8 bases separating them. This chain's CDR3 is CASSRDTYNEQFF. CDR3 in DNA: TGTGCCAGCAGCCGGGACACGTACAATGAGCAGTTCTTC.

The table lists this clonotype with many counts. This chain links TRBV11-2 with TRBJ2-7, with TRBD2 matching 10 bases. V gave up 3 bases and J gave up 2 bases; unmatched junction bases: 4. CDR3 length: 15 amino acids. Germline V gene sequence: CDR1 SGHAT, CDR2 FQNNGV. CDR3 nucleotides: TGTGCCAGCAGCTTTACTAGCGGGACCCCCTACGAGCAGTACTTC. Protein sequence: CASSFTSGTPYEQYF.

At least ten counts were recorded for this clonotype. This chain connects TRBV11-2 to TRBJ1-2, with a possible D match to TRBD1 (5 bases). CDR1 and CDR2 from the germline V gene are SGHAT and FQNNGV. V was shortened by 2 bases and J by 4 bases, with 20 bases between the two germline ends. This CDR3 contains 17 residues. CDR3 bases: TGTGCCAGCAGCTTATCCAACGTCGGGGACGTCGGCTATGGCTACACCTTC. It translates to CASSLSNVGDVGYGYTF. The full variable domain, completed using reference TRBV11-2 and TRBJ1-2, is EAGVAQSPRYKIIEKRQSVAFWCNPISGHATLYWYQQILGQGPKLLIQFQNNGVVDDSQLPKDRFSAERLKGVDSTLKIQPAKLEDSAVYLCASSLSNVGDVGYGYTFGSGTRLTVV.

At least ten counts were recorded for this clonotype. The chain employs TRBV4-2 and TRBJ1-3; no clear D gene. V lost 0 bases and J lost 0, with 6 bases in between. Germline V gene sequence: CDR1 LGHNA, CDR2 YNFKEQ. CDR3 length: 15 residues. The CDR3 here is CASSQEDRSGNTIYF. CDR3 bases: TGTGCCAGCAGCCAAGAGGATCGCTCTGGAAACACCATATATTTT.

This clonotype has at least ten counts. The chain combines TRBV9 with TRBJ2-2, with 10 bases fitting TRBD1. V lost 4 bases and J lost 5; bases outside the gene matches: 5. Germline CDR1 is SGDLS and CDR2 is YYNGEE. This CDR3 is built from 15 residues. The CDR3 DNA reads TGTGCCAGCAGCTTAGGGGGACAGGGGACCGGGGAGCTGTTTTTT. Residues: CASSLGGQGTGELFF.

The table lists this clonotype with many counts. The rearrangement uses TRBV6-1 and TRBJ1-2; 12 bases map to TRBD1. CDR1 MNHNS and CDR2 SASEGT come from the germline V gene. J lost 7 bases, V lost 3 bases, and 15 bases had no gene match. CDR3 length: 18 amino acids. CDR3: CASSEASRPGQGALGYTF. The DNA of the CDR3 is TGTGCCAGCAGTGAGGCATCACGACCGGGACAGGGGGCTCTTGGCTACACCTTC.

This clonotype has just a few counts. The chain couples TRBV3-1 to TRBJ2-5; D is perhaps TRBD1 (6 bases). Deletions cut 8 bases from V and 5 bases from J, with 12 bases between. The CDR3 has 12 residues. CDR1 and CDR2 from the germline V gene are LGHDT and YNNKEL (reference sequence). CDR3 loop: CASGGEEETQYF. The CDR3 DNA reads TGTGCCAGCGGGGGCGAGGAGGAGACCCAGTACTTC.

In this sample, this clonotype turned up many times. The genes are TRBV20-1 and TRBJ1-1; 8 nucleotides agree with TRBD1. The V and J ends lost 6 bases and 10 bases, in that order; junction bases with no gene match: 13. The CDR3 runs to 13 residues. CDR1 is DFQATT and CDR2 is SNEGSKA in the germline V gene (reference sequence). The CDR3 protein is CSAMTGVQAGAFF. The CDR3, as DNA: TGCAGTGCCATGACAGGGGTCCAGGCGGGAGCTTTCTTT.

This clonotype was counted at least ten times. The chain carries TRBV3-1 and TRBJ1-1, with D unclear. CDR1 and CDR2 from the germline V gene are LGHDT and YNNKEL (reference sequence). V dropped 0 bases and J dropped 6 bases, with 8 bases sitting between them. This CDR3 region has 13 residues. The CDR3 spells CASSQEPGSEAFF. Written as DNA, the CDR3 is TGTGCCAGCAGCCAAGAGCCGGGGTCTGAAGCTTTCTTT.

This clonotype has a count of ten or more. The chain combines TRBV4-1 with TRBJ2-7; weak D call: TRBD1 (6 bases). The CDR3 runs to 14 residues. V was pared by 5 bases and J by 1 base, with 12 bases between. Germline V gene data show CDR1 as MGHRA and CDR2 as YSYEKL. CDR3 in amino acids: CASSGQTGSYEQYF. CDR3 in DNA: TGCGCCAGCAGCGGCCAGACAGGTTCCTACGAGCAGTACTTC.

This clonotype was found many times. The V gene is TRBV28, the J gene TRBJ1-2; TRBD1 matches 7 bases. V lost 3 bases, J lost 6 bases, and 4 bases stayed unmatched. The CDR3 runs 13 residues. Germline V gene lookup returns CDR1 MDHEN and CDR2 SYDVKM. The CDR3 here is CASSLTGQNGYTF. The CDR3 nucleotides read TGTGCCAGCAGTTTGACGGGACAGAATGGCTACACCTTC.

Concerning this clonotype: A much larger clonotype is one base distant, so this may be a read error. J is TRBJ2-1 and V is TRBV30; TRBD2 is a possible D gene (6 bases). CDR3 length equals 12 residues. Germline values: CDR1 GTSNPN, CDR2 SVGIG (reference sequence). DNA for the CDR3: TGTGCCCGGAGTCTCCTAGGGAGGGAGCAGTTCTTC. This sequence encodes CARSLLGREQFF.

This clonotype was recorded at least ten times. This chain connects TRBV5-1 to TRBJ2-7, with 13 bases lining up with TRBD2. The CDR3 is 17 residues long. Germline values: CDR1 SGHRS, CDR2 YFSETQ. V dropped 3 bases and J dropped 5; count of bases not matched to a gene: 11. CDR3 sequence reads: CASSSQLAGGPDNEQYF. CDR3 sequence (DNA): TGCGCCAGCAGCTCTCAACTAGCGGGAGGGCCTGATAACGAGCAGTACTTC.

The chain employs TRBV27 and TRBJ2-3; 10 bases align to TRBD2. This CDR3 has 14 residues. The ends lost 6 bases at V and 2 bases at J; junction bases unmatched: 2. CDR1 and CDR2 from the germline V gene are MNHEY and SMNVEV (reference sequence). CDR3 protein: CASRSGRDTDTQYF. DNA of the CDR3: TGTGCCAGCAGAAGCGGGAGGGACACAGATACGCAGTATTTT.

This clonotype was observed a few times. The chain uses TRBV2 and TRBJ2-3; 8 positions agree with TRBD2. Trimming cost V 8 bases and J 4 bases; bases outside gene matches: 5. The CDR3 has 13 residues. CDR1 and CDR2 from the germline V gene are SNHLY and FYNNEI. The CDR3 DNA sequence: TGTGCCAGCGGACTAGCTTGGTCAGATACGCAGTATTTT. Its protein is CASGLAWSDTQYF.

This clonotype was observed at least ten times. The rearrangement links TRBV29-1 to TRBJ2-7; tentatively, D is TRBD2 (6 bases). This CDR3 is built from 15 residues. Trimming shortened V by 2 bases and J by 3 bases, and 17 bases separated the two germline ends. Germline values: CDR1 SQVTM, CDR2 ANQGSEA. The CDR3 DNA follows: TGCAGCGTTGAAATGTACGGAGGGAACGGCTACGAGCAGTACTTC. This codes for CSVEMYGGNGYEQYF.

The genes are TRBV9 and TRBJ2-4; 9 bases align to TRBD2. Looked up from germline, CDR1 is SGDLS and CDR2 is YYNGEE. The junction had 9 bases not matched to a gene; V was cut back by 5 bases and J by 6 bases. This CDR3 is built from 15 residues. CDR3 amino acids: CASSVAGAGGNIQYF. The CDR3 DNA follows: TGTGCCAGCAGTGTCGCGGGAGCGGGAGGAAACATTCAGTACTTC.

Many counts were recorded for this clonotype. The chain employs TRBV20-1 and TRBJ1-3; 7 nucleotides line up with TRBD1. The length of the CDR3 is 14 residues. Germline trimming cut 1 base from V and 3 bases from J; bases unmatched to any gene: 3. Germline V gives CDR1 DFQATT, CDR2 SNEGSKA (reference sequence). Here the CDR3 reads CSARGPGGGNTIYF. The DNA for the CDR3 is TGCAGTGCTAGAGGCCCAGGGGGTGGAAACACCATATATTTT.

The chain joins TRBV10-3 to TRBJ1-3; D is unresolved. Germline V gives CDR1 ENHRY, CDR2 SYGVKD. CDR3 size: 12 residues. The V and J ends lost 3 bases and 10 bases respectively, with 10 bases between them. CDR3 nucleotide sequence: TGTGCCATCAGTGAAGTCGTCGGGACCATATATTTT. Its protein product is CAISEVVGTIYF.

The V gene is TRBV28, the J gene TRBJ2-5; 8 bases map to TRBD1. Germline loops: CDR1 MDHEN, CDR2 SYDVKM. This CDR3 is built from 14 residues. With 6 bases clipped from V and 5 bases from J, the junction kept 8 bases outside the gene matches. The CDR3: CASSRTGSGETQYF. As DNA, the CDR3 is TGTGCCAGCAGCCGGACAGGGTCAGGGGAGACCCAGTACTTC.

This clonotype was counted many times. V is TRBV30 and J is TRBJ2-2; 10 bases are shared with TRBD2. This CDR3 has 16 amino acids. Germline V gene lookup returns CDR1 GTSNPN and CDR2 SVGIG (reference sequence). V lost 0 bases, J lost 5 bases, and 6 bases stayed unmatched. CDR3 protein: CAWSVLSGRETGELFF. In DNA form, the CDR3 reads TGTGCCTGGAGTGTACTCAGCGGGAGGGAAACCGGGGAGCTGTTTTTT.

This clonotype was detected ten times or more. V gene TRBV6-5 combines with J gene TRBJ2-6, with D hard to call. The CDR3 runs 17 residues. From germline, CDR1 is MNHEY and CDR2 SVGAGI. The ends were cut back, 5 bases at V and 0 bases at J, with 14 bases in the middle. CDR3 bases: TGTGCCAGCAGTCCTCGTGGGCAGAGCTCTGGGGCCAACGTCCTGACTTTC. Translation: CASSPRGQSSGANVLTF.

At least ten counts were recorded for this clonotype. The CDR3 nucleotides read TGCGCCAGCAGCTTGGGTTTCGGGGCGAACCCCGAGCAGTTCTTC. Amino acids: CASSLGFGANPEQFF. The chain carries TRBV5-1 and TRBJ2-1; D is perhaps TRBD1 or TRBD2 (5 bases each). The CDR3 is made up of 15 amino acids. V was pared by 0 bases and J by 10 bases, with 17 bases between. From germline, CDR1 is SGHRS and CDR2 YFSETQ.

The sample holds many counts of this clonotype. The rearrangement uses TRBV9 and TRBJ2-7, with 11 bases fitting TRBD1. The CDR3 runs to 14 residues. Germline V gene data show CDR1 as SGDLS and CDR2 as YYNGEE. V dropped 0 bases and J dropped 6; count of bases not matched to a gene: 2. Here the CDR3 reads CASSVVGTGGEQYF. Written as DNA, the CDR3 is TGTGCCAGCAGCGTAGTAGGGACAGGGGGCGAGCAGTACTTC. The full variable domain, with the rest looked up from reference TRBV9 and TRBJ2-7, is DSGVTQTPKHLITATGQRVTLRCSPRSGDLSVYWYQQSLDQGLQFLIQYYNGEERAKGNILERFSAQQFPDLHSELNLSSLELGDSALYFCASSVVGTGGEQYFGPGTRLTVT.

This clonotype has at least ten counts. The chain employs TRBV28 and TRBJ2-2; D is possibly TRBD2 (5 bases). The germline CDR1 and CDR2 sequences are MDHEN and SYDVKM. Trimming removed 2 bases at V and 5 bases at J, with 9 bases between. The CDR3 sequence is 14 residues long. CDR3 DNA sequence: TGTGCCAGCAGTTTAGACGGCGGGACCGGGGAGCTGTTTTTT. Protein sequence: CASSLDGGTGELFF.

This clonotype was counted ten times or more. The V call is TRBV20-1, the J call TRBJ1-1; weak D call: TRBD1 (5 bases). CDR1 DFQATT and CDR2 SNEGSKA come from the germline V gene (reference sequence). Trimming removed 6 bases from V and 3 bases from J, with 17 bases in between. CDR3 size: 14 residues. The CDR3 spells CSAARGSFDTEAFF. For the CDR3, the DNA is TGCAGTGCCGCACGGGGCAGCTTTGACACTGAAGCTTTCTTT.

Many counts were recorded for this clonotype. The rearrangement joins TRBV29-1 to TRBJ2-5, with TRBD2 identical over 11 bases. The CDR3 runs to 13 residues. V gave up 4 bases and J gave up 4 bases; unmatched junction bases: 2. Germline V gene sequence: CDR1 SQVTM, CDR2 ANQGSEA. CDR3 protein: CSVGGLAGETQYF. The CDR3 DNA reads as TGCAGCGTTGGCGGACTAGCGGGAGAGACCCAGTACTTC.

This clonotype was counted ten times or more. This chain links TRBV10-3 with TRBJ2-5; 9 bases line up with TRBD2. CDR3 length: 15 residues. The junction had 5 bases not matched to a gene; V was cut back by 5 bases and J by 1 base. Germline V lookup: CDR1 ENHRY, CDR2 SYGVKD. The CDR3 region has the DNA TGTGCCATCAGTCGACTAGCGGAATCCCAAGAGACCCAGTACTTC. Protein: CAISRLAESQETQYF.

This clonotype was counted ten times or more. The chain has TRBV6-1 and TRBJ2-7, with 9 bases aligning to TRBD2. This CDR3 is 15 amino acids long. V shed 9 bases and J 2 bases; nucleotides not matched to a gene: 11. Germline V gene lookup returns CDR1 MNHNS and CDR2 SASEGT. This chain's CDR3 is CASRAAGGITYEQYF. The CDR3 coding sequence is TGTGCCAGTCGGGCAGCGGGAGGCATAACCTACGAGCAGTACTTC.

This clonotype was recorded many times. V and J are TRBV28 and TRBJ2-3; D not resolved. There are 12 residues in the CDR3. Germline CDR1 MDHEN, CDR2 SYDVKM. Trimming pared 6 bases from V and 4 bases from J, leaving 8 bases between. CDR3 DNA: TGTGCCAGCAGCCGCTATTCAGATACGCAGTATTTT. Translated: CASSRYSDTQYF.